The 17 T cell receptor beta chains presented below share a single source sample, sequenced in a study of somatic mutations in cytotoxic T cells in rheumatoid arthritis. Only in-frame clones appear in the TCRdb table, and some are missing; sequencing was by immunoSEQ multiplex PCR. Altogether some 30,000 clones are present, roughly 86% being singletons, with the ten largest covering over 7.5%. The sequenced sample was CD8+ T cells sorted from blood. Every receptor here comes from an adult with rheumatoid arthritis.

The rearrangement links TRBV11-2 to TRBJ2-5; D gene ambiguous. Germline lookup yields CDR1 SGHAT and CDR2 FQNNGV. The CDR3 contains 13 residues. The V gene lost 5 bases and the J gene lost 5 bases, with 12 bases spanning the gap. The CDR3: CASSLRLSETQYF. CDR3 DNA sequence: TGTGCCAGCAGCCTTCGACTTAGCGAGACCCAGTACTTC.

This chain connects TRBV7-2 to TRBJ1-4; D gene ambiguous. Germline CDR1 SGHTA, CDR2 FQGNSA. There are 15 residues in the CDR3. V lost 4 bases to trimming and J lost 8 bases, with 17 bases between them. This CDR3 reads CASSSSPALGEKLFF. The CDR3 DNA sequence: TGTGCCAGCAGCTCCTCTCCCGCACTAGGAGAAAAACTGTTTTTT.

The genes are TRBV9 and TRBJ1-2, with D unclear. CDR3 size: 12 residues. Germline V lookup: CDR1 SGDLS, CDR2 YYNGEE. Trimming stripped 3 bases from V and 8 bases from J, with 11 bases between. CDR3 amino acids: CASSDDSSGYTF. In nucleotides, the CDR3 is TGTGCCAGCAGCGATGATTCGAGCGGCTACACCTTC. Variable domain in full (rest from reference TRBV9 and TRBJ1-2): DSGVTQTPKHLITATGQRVTLRCSPRSGDLSVYWYQQSLDQGLQFLIQYYNGEERAKGNILERFSAQQFPDLHSELNLSSLELGDSALYFCASSDDSSGYTFGSGTRLTVV.

The table lists this clone with a few counts. This rearrangement joins TRBV7-9 to TRBJ1-2; a possible D gene is TRBD1 (5 bases). Germline V gives CDR1 SEHNR, CDR2 FQNEAQ (reference sequence). V lost 3 bases and J lost 8, with 10 bases in between. The CDR3 sequence is 12 residues long. The CDR3 sequence: CASSLGREGYTF. In DNA form, the CDR3 reads TGTGCCAGCAGCTTGGGCAGGGAAGGCTACACCTTC.

The chain uses TRBV6-5 and TRBJ2-1; 8 bases match TRBD1. Germline CDR1 and CDR2: MNHEY and SVGAGI. This CDR3 is 14 amino acids long. V shed 5 bases, J shed 5 bases, and the junction held 5 bases outside the gene matches. CDR3 residues: CASSPGQGHNEQFF. DNA for the CDR3: TGTGCCAGCAGTCCCGGACAGGGACACAATGAGCAGTTCTTC.

Only a few counts were recorded for this clone. The J gene is TRBJ2-7, the V gene TRBV18, with TRBD1 matching over 7 bases. J lost 4 bases, V lost 3 bases, and 6 bases had no gene match. The CDR3 is 14 residues long. Germline-derived CDR1 and CDR2 are KGHSH and LQKENI. This CDR3 is CASSPPGQPYEQYF. In nucleotides, the CDR3 is TGTGCCAGCTCACCGCCGGGACAGCCTTACGAGCAGTACTTC.

The V gene is TRBV6-5, the J gene TRBJ2-2; 10 bases match TRBD1. CDR1 and CDR2 (germline): MNHEY, SVGAGI. CDR3 size: 15 residues. The ends lost 0 bases at V and 6 bases at J; junction bases unmatched: 1. CDR3 in amino acids: CASSYSTGGAGELFF. DNA of the CDR3: TGTGCCAGCAGTTACTCGACAGGGGGCGCCGGGGAGCTGTTTTTT.

This chain connects TRBV4-1 to TRBJ2-7; D unresolved. The CDR3 contains 13 residues. Germline assignment: CDR1 MGHRA and CDR2 YSYEKL. The ends were cut back, 2 bases at V and 3 bases at J, with 8 bases in the middle. Here the CDR3 DNA reads TGCGCCAGCAGCCAAATCCTCCTCTACGAGCAGTACTTC. Its protein product is CASSQILLYEQYF.

CDR3 nucleotides: TGTGCCAGCAGCTTAGGGCCCCTCGGGGCCAACTATGGCTACACCTTC. This codes for CASSLGPLGANYGYTF. The rearrangement uses TRBV7-9 and TRBJ1-2; TRBD1 might be the D (5 bases). V gave up 1 base and J gave up 2 bases, with 14 bases separating them. Germline V gives CDR1 SEHNR, CDR2 FQNEAQ (reference sequence). CDR3 length equals 16 residues. Using reference TRBV7-9 and TRBJ1-2 for the parts outside the CDR3, the full variable domain is DTGVSQNPRHKITKRGQNVTFRCDPISEHNRLYWYRQTLGQGPEFLTYFQNEAQLEKSRLLSDRFSAERPKGSFSTLEIQRTEQGDSAMYLCASSLGPLGANYGYTFGSGTRLTVV.

The chain employs TRBV2 and TRBJ1-1; D unclear. This CDR3 region has 17 residues. Germline CDR1 is SNHLY and CDR2 is FYNNEI. Trimming shortened V by 3 bases and J by 0 bases, and 17 bases separated the two germline ends. The CDR3 DNA is TGTGCCAGCAGTGAGGGTGTGGGCATGGAGTTGAACACTGAAGCTTTCTTT. It yields the protein CASSEGVGMELNTEAFF.

The rearrangement links TRBV5-6 to TRBJ1-4; TRBD1 matches at 10 bases. Germline V gives CDR1 SGHDT, CDR2 YYEEEE. With V trimmed by 4 bases and J by 11 bases, 8 bases remained unmatched. The CDR3 covers 14 residues. The CDR3 nucleotides read TGTGCCAGCAGCATTAAATGGGACAGGGGTAAACTGTTTTTT. Its translation: CASSIKWDRGKLFF.

This clone was picked up a small number of times. The V gene is TRBV5-4, the J gene TRBJ2-3; unclear D gene. Germline V gives CDR1 SGHNT, CDR2 YYREEE (reference sequence). The CDR3 is 12 residues long. CDR3 nucleotide sequence: TGTGTGTCAGGCGAGCCCACCGATACGCAGTATTTT. Translation gives CVSGEPTDTQYF.

This chain links TRBV28 with TRBJ2-1; D might be TRBD2 (6 bases). Per germline, CDR1 MDHEN and CDR2 SYDVKM. Trimming left V 6 bases short and J 10 bases short, with 16 bases between. This CDR3 has 13 residues. CDR3 loop: CASRTLAHVEQFF. DNA for the CDR3: TGTGCCAGCAGGACCCTAGCGCACGTCGAGCAGTTCTTC. The full variable domain, completed using reference TRBV28 and TRBJ2-1, is DVKVTQSSRYLVKRTGEKVFLECVQDMDHENMFWYRQDPGLGLRLIYFSYDVKMKEKGDIPEGYSVSREKKERFSLILESASTNQTSMYLCASRTLAHVEQFFGPGTRLTVL.

The V and J genes are TRBV4-1 and TRBJ1-4; D unclear. Trimming removed 2 bases from V and 6 bases from J, with 1 base in between. CDR1 is MGHRA and CDR2 is YSYEKL in the germline V gene. This CDR3 contains 11 residues. The CDR3 bases are TGCGCCAGCAGCCAATATGAAAAACTGTTTTTT. This encodes CASSQYEKLFF.

V and J are TRBV29-1 and TRBJ2-1; D remains unclear. The CDR3 is 14 amino acids. From germline, CDR1 is SQVTM and CDR2 ANQGSEA. V lost 4 bases and J lost 0, with 10 bases in between. CDR3 loop: CSVVPARSYNEQFF. CDR3 bases: TGCAGCGTTGTTCCAGCGCGCTCCTACAATGAGCAGTTCTTC.

V is TRBV4-2 and J is TRBJ2-2; D is undetermined. Trimming cost V 0 bases and J 1 base, with 9 bases left between them. Per the germline V gene, CDR1 is LGHNA and CDR2 is YNFKEQ. CDR3 length: 16 amino acids. The CDR3 nucleotides are TGTGCCAGCAGCCAAGATATTTCGGTGAACACCGGGGAGCTGTTTTTT. Translated: CASSQDISVNTGELFF.

This rearrangement joins TRBV5-6 to TRBJ2-1; D could derive from TRBD1 or TRBD2 (5 bases each). Per germline, CDR1 SGHDT and CDR2 YYEEEE. Trimming pared 2 bases from V and 12 bases from J, leaving 18 bases between. The length of the CDR3 is 14 residues. CDR3 residues: CASSFGTPPPGQFF. In nucleotides, the CDR3 is TGTGCCAGCAGCTTCGGGACCCCTCCCCCCGGGCAGTTCTTC. Based on the CDR3 plus reference TRBV5-6 and TRBJ2-1, the full variable domain is DAGVTQSPTHLIKTRGQQVTLRCSPKSGHDTVSWYQQALGQGPQFIFQYYEEEERQRGNFPDRFSGHQFPNYSSELNVNALLLGDSALYLCASSFGTPPPGQFFGPGTRLTVL.